These T cell receptor beta chains were read from a single sample in a study of identical twins. TCRdb fed the 5' RACE reads into MiXCR, producing one record per CDR3 protein. The data show hundreds of thousands of distinct CDR3 sequences, around 8.1% seen once. This sample also appeared in a second study, on yellow fever vaccine responses in identical twins.

The sequencing sample was made of memory (CD45RO+) T cells sorted from blood. The receptor set was obtained from a young woman in good health. Both conserved end residues are part of each CDR3. D genes are given only for firm matches. Size tells how often a clone was seen (once, few, many) or the class of an expanded clone, and some rows leave it out.

few | TRBJ2-7 | TRBD1 | TRBV3-1 | TGTGCCAGCAGCCGTCGACAGGGTGGCGACGAGCAGTACTTC | CASSRRQGGDEQYF
few | TRBJ2-7 | TRBD1 | TRBV7-8 | TGTGCCAGCAACACGAGAGGACAGGGGATCGGGGAGCAGTACTTC | CASNTRGQGIGEQYF
many | TRBJ2-1 | TRBD2 | TRBV5-1 | TGCGCCAGCAGCTCTGAAATAGCGGGAGTGAGTGAGCAGTTCTTC | CASSSEIAGVSEQFF
few | TRBJ2-5 | TRBD2 | TRBV28 | TGTGCCAGCAGTTTTGCGGGGGGGGTTGGACAAGAGACCCAGTACTTC | CASSFAGGVGQETQYF
NA | TRBJ2-1 | TRBD2 | TRBV6-1 | TGTGCCAGCCTTACCGGGACTAGCGGGTCGAATGAGCAGTTCTTC | CASLTGTSGSNEQFF
NA | TRBJ2-7 | NA | TRBV20-1 | TGCAGTCAAGGGGGGCTAGCGGATTACGAGCAGTACTTC | CSQGGLADYEQYF
NA | TRBJ2-7 | NA | TRBV6-2/TRBV6-3 | TGTGCCAGCAGGCCGCTCCCCGGATCCTACGAGCAGTACTTC | CASRPLPGSYEQYF
NA | TRBJ2-1 | NA | TRBV21-1 | TGTGCCAGGGTACTAGCGGGAGGACACAATGAGCAGTTCTTC | CARVLAGGHNEQFF
NA | TRBJ1-1 | NA | TRBV5-5 | TGTGCCAGCAGCTTCTCAGCGAACACTGAAGCTTTCTTT | CASSFSANTEAFF
few | TRBJ1-6 | NA | TRBV12-3/TRBV12-4 | TGTGCCAGCAGTTCAGAGGGTAACTCACCCCTCCACTTT | CASSSEGNSPLHF
many | TRBJ2-7 | TRBD2 | TRBV20-1 | TGCAGTGGCTTATTGGCGGGAGGGATATACGAGCAGTACTTC | CSGLLAGGIYEQYF